This T cell receptor (beta chain) emerged from a study of graft-versus-host responses after intestinal transplantation. At the level of the study: The transplants performed in recipients were multivisceral, liver-intestinal, or isolated intestinal. General study points: The recipient marrow held GvH clones, and some of them showed up first in ileum or blood.

CDR3 size: 12 residues. Trimming removed 4 bases from V and 6 bases from J, with 8 bases in between. Per germline, CDR1 SGHNT and CDR2 YYREEE (reference sequence). Co-plating was performed using around 200,000 CFSE-labeled responder cells and around 200,000 irradiated, violet-dye-labeled stimulator cells. After the reaction, proliferating CFSE-low CD3+CD4+ and CD3+CD8+ responders were sorted. Using immunoSEQ multiplex PCR, the repertoire was profiled, and TCRdb retains in-frame clones only, with some absent. This sample carries 12,000 to 15,000 clones, under 40% of them seen once, and the ten largest clones take 15%.

The material was alloreactive CD8+ T cells from a mixed lymphocyte reaction culture, obtained before intestinal transplant. This sample's subset: CFSE-low proliferating T cells sorted from approximately six-day pre-transplant mixed lymphocyte reaction (GvH or HvG direction). The source of this sequence is a human patient who received an intestinal transplant. This chain connects TRBV5-4 to TRBJ2-1; D remains ambiguous. CDR3 nucleotides: TGTGCCAGCAGCGCATACAGCAATGAGCAGTTCTTC. Amino acids: CASSAYSNEQFF.